The 11 T cell receptor beta chains below all came from one sample that was sequenced in a study of shared clonotypes between healthy human individuals. Naive CD8 cells, CD45RO-negative and positively selected for CCR7, excluded terminally differentiated effector memory CD45RA+ cells. Profiling relied on immunoSEQ multiplex PCR, and the TCRdb table lists in-frame clones only, not all of them. The profile shows about 2 million clones, roughly 94% of them singletons. What was sequenced was naive CD8+ T cells sorted from blood. The receptor source for this set is a man between 18 and 35 years old in good health.

The chain carries TRBV15 and TRBJ1-2, with D maybe TRBD1 (6 bases). The CDR3 covers 18 residues. From germline, CDR1 is LNHNV and CDR2 YYDKDF (reference sequence). The V end was cut by 3 bases, the J end by 3 bases, with 23 bases between. The CDR3 is CATSSLEEGSEGDYGYTF. The CDR3 DNA is TGTGCCACCAGCAGCCTCGAGGAAGGGAGTGAGGGGGACTATGGCTACACCTTC.

The chain joins TRBV7-3 to TRBJ1-5; D is possibly TRBD1 (6 bases). Trimming shortened V by 6 bases and J by 5 bases, and 17 bases separated the two germline ends. The CDR3 extends over 15 amino acids. From germline, CDR1 is SGHTA and CDR2 FQGTGA. CDR3 residues: CASRPKTGLDQPQHF. The CDR3 DNA sequence: TGTGCCAGCAGACCGAAGACAGGTTTGGATCAGCCCCAGCATTTT. Full variable domain (rest looked up from reference TRBV7-3 and TRBJ1-5): GAGVSQTPSNKVTEKGKYVELRCDPISGHTALYWYRQSLGQGPEFLIYFQGTGAADDSGLPNDRFFAVRPEGSVSTLKIQRTERGDSAVYLCASRPKTGLDQPQHFGDGTRLSIL.

The chain recombines TRBV7-9 with TRBJ2-3; the D gene could be TRBD1 or TRBD2 (5 bases each). V lost 6 bases and J 4 bases, leaving 17 bases between the germline ends. Germline CDR1 SEHNR, CDR2 FQNEAQ (reference sequence). CDR3 size: 15 residues. The CDR3 DNA reads as TGTGCCAGCAGTGATGGGACGGTGTGGTCAGATACGCAGTATTTT. Its translation: CASSDGTVWSDTQYF.

This chain links TRBV4-3 with TRBJ1-1; the D is unclear. V dropped 0 bases and J dropped 3 bases, with 8 bases sitting between them. The CDR3 is 14 amino acids. Germline V gene lookup returns CDR1 LGHNA and CDR2 YSLEER. The CDR3 loop is CASSQDRQDTEAFF. DNA for the CDR3: TGCGCCAGCAGCCAAGATCGGCAGGACACTGAAGCTTTCTTT.

This chain uses TRBV14 with TRBJ1-2, with a weak D call TRBD1 (5 bases). The CDR3 runs 14 residues. Looked up from germline, CDR1 is SGHDN and CDR2 is FVKESK. V dropped 1 base and J dropped 8 bases, with 14 bases sitting between them. The CDR3 coding sequence is TGTGCCAGCAGCCAAGGACAGTCGTTCGGGGGCTACACCTTC. Its translation is CASSQGQSFGGYTF.

The rearrangement links TRBV5-6 to TRBJ2-2; 13 nucleotides line up with TRBD2. V was pared by 3 bases and J by 6 bases, with 8 bases of the junction left unmatched. The CDR3 totals 17 residues. Per germline, CDR1 SGHDT and CDR2 YYEEEE. The CDR3 DNA follows: TGTGCCAGCAGCTCGTCCATGGGACTAGCGGGGTCCGGGGAGCTGTTTTTT. This codes for CASSSSMGLAGSGELFF.

This clone was found once. One end of the junction fails to match germline, which may point to a read error. V usage is TRBV5-5 and J usage is TRBJ1-2, with D perhaps TRBD1 (6 bases). From germline, CDR1 is SGHKS and CDR2 YYEKEE (reference sequence). The length of the CDR3 is 16 residues. The CDR3 bases are TGTGCCAGTAGCTTGGCGGCGGGGGCGCTGAACTATGGCTACACCTTC. This translates into CASSLAAGALNYGYTF. The variable domain in full, with the rest retrieved from reference TRBV5-5 and TRBJ1-2, is DAGVTQSPTHLIKTRGQQVTLRCSPISGHKSVSWYQQVLGQGPQFIFQYYEKEERGRGNFPDRFSARQFPNYSSELNVNALLLGDSALYLCASSLAAGALNYGYTFGSGTRLTVV.

The gene calls are TRBV5-6 and TRBJ2-2; D might be TRBD1 (5 bases). Germline V CDR1 and CDR2: SGHDT, YYEEEE. The CDR3 is 15 amino acids. Trimming took 1 base from V and 6 from J, leaving 13 bases between them. The CDR3 reads CASSLRAGFAGELFF. CDR3 DNA: TGTGCCAGCAGCTTGCGGGCAGGGTTCGCCGGGGAGCTGTTTTTT.

This chain uses TRBV7-9 with TRBJ1-1; tentatively, D is TRBD1 (6 bases). The V end was cut by 4 bases, the J end by 1 base, with 16 bases between. Germline loops: CDR1 SEHNR, CDR2 FQNEAQ (reference sequence). There are 16 residues in the CDR3. The CDR3 DNA is TGTGCCAGCAGCTCAACCACAGGGCTTCCGAACACTGAAGCTTTCTTT. This codes for CASSSTTGLPNTEAFF.

The rearrangement joins TRBV7-9 to TRBJ2-1; perhaps TRBD1 as D (6 bases). The CDR3 is 12 amino acids. Trimming shortened V by 1 base and J by 9 bases, and 7 bases separated the two germline ends. Germline CDR1 SEHNR, CDR2 FQNEAQ (reference sequence). CDR3 residues: CASSLGTVEQFF. The CDR3 bases are TGTGCCAGCAGCTTAGGGACAGTTGAGCAGTTCTTC.

This clone was detected only once. The chain links TRBV25-1 to TRBJ2-7; TRBD1 agrees at 10 bases. The CDR3 contains 13 residues. Germline CDR1 reads MGHDK; CDR2 reads SYGVNS. V lost 6 bases to trimming and J lost 7 bases; unmatched junction nucleotides: 6. Here the CDR3 reads CASSAGTGVEQYF. CDR3 DNA: TGTGCCAGCAGCGCCGGGACAGGGGTTGAGCAGTACTTC.